The T cell receptor beta chain described here comes from a study of blood T cell repertoires in COVID-19 (dated by TCRdb to about 2020). Turning to the overall study: Samples covering the acute and convalescent phases of COVID-19 were provided by collaborators in the United States, Italy and Spain. The prospective study material was composed of cDNA or gDNA derived from T cells, B-cell-depleted T cells, or PBMCs. The dataset comprised deeply sampled blood TCRbeta repertoires from subjects exposed to, actively infected with, or recovered from COVID-19. The repertoires were made available in a free public database intended to serve as a resource for research on the immune response to SARS-CoV-2. The samples were drawn from the first 160 participants of the ongoing ImmuneRACE study and from some 1,300 subjects provided by 6 global collaborators. The sample metadata nearly always contained a de-identified subject ID, COVID-19 status, age in years and sex. Where available, HLA class I and class II types were obtained from metadata supplied by the sample provider rather than from assay-based typing. Broad study findings and their caveats: The quantity of clinical and demographic metadata differed by source and by participant and was supplied without curation.

Comment on this clone: The clone's antigen remains unknown. Base-call qualities are not available, and no considerably larger clone is one nucleotide away.

One collaborating source in Seattle enrolled patients while the patients were actively infected and followed the patients over time throughout the course of disease. The collaborating institutions used their own protocols to collect whole blood in K2EDTA tubes. For TCRbeta analysis, collaborator samples were shipped as frozen whole blood, as isolated PBMCs, or as DNA extracted from either sample type. CDR1 SGHRS and CDR2 YFSETQ were looked up in the germline V gene. V loses 2 bases at its end and J loses 4 bases; junction bases beyond the gene matches: 5. The CDR3 contains 14 residues, cysteine and phenylalanine counted. This entry keeps only the CDR3 DNA: 42 bases, framed from base 1. TCRbeta CDR3 regions were amplified from genomic DNA by means of the immunoSEQ Assay, a bias-controlled multiplex PCR. For the original study's pipeline: The number of nucleated cells in each sample was estimated from the amplification of reference gene primers within the assay. To quantify the absolute abundance of each unique TCRbeta CDR3 rearrangement, sequence reads were collapsed and filtered. Productive Simpson clonality was computed per sample as the square root of Simpson's diversity index over productive rearrangements. TCRdb took this table from immuneACCESS and kept in-frame rearrangements with V and J called. Such tables lack part of the clones; where checked against another copy, unresolved V genes explain under half of the gap, and the rest is unexplained. V and J calls and clone size are those listed in that table; D and trimming were worked out from the DNA. Across this sample there are around 84,000 clones, with roughly 78% seen only once. The top ten hold roughly 38% of the sample.

The source material was peripheral blood. The TCR originated in a man in his sixties with COVID-19, enrolled during active disease. The receptor chain draws on TRBV5-1 and TRBJ1-2; TRBD1 lines up with 7 middle nucleotides. The CDR3 corresponds to CASSFNRGTYGYTF. The nucleotide sequence reads as follows: TGCGCCAGCAGCTTCAACAGGGGCACCTATGGCTACACCTTC.